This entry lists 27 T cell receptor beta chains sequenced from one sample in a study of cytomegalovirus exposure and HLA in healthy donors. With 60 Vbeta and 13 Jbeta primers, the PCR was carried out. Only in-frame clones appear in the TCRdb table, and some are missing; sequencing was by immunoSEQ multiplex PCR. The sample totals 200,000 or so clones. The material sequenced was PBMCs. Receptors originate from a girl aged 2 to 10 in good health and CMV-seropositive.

The CDR3 DNA follows: TGTGCCAGCAGCTTTGCGGGGGGACTCGAGCAGTACTTC. As protein: CASSFAGGLEQYF. The chain recombines TRBV5-6 with TRBJ2-7, with 8 bases aligning to TRBD2. Germline trimming cut 2 bases from V and 6 bases from J; bases unmatched to any gene: 4. Germline-derived CDR1 and CDR2 are SGHDT and YYEEEE. The CDR3 totals 13 residues.

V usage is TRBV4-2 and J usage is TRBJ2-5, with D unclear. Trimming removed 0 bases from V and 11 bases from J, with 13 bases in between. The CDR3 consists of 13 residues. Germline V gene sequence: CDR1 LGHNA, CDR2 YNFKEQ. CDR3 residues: CASSQDPGAEQYF. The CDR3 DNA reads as TGTGCCAGCAGCCAAGATCCTGGCGCGGAGCAGTACTTC.

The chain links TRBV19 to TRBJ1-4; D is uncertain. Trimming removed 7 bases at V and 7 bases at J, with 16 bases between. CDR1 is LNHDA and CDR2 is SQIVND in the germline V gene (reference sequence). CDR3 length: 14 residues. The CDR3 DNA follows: TGTGCCAGTAAGAGCCAGACCTCTAGTGAAAAACTGTTTTTT. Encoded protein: CASKSQTSSEKLFF.

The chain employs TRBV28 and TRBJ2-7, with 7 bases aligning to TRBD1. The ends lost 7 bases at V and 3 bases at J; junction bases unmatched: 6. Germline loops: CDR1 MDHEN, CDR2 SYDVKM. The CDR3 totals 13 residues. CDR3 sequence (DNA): TGTGCCAGCACCCCGGGACAGAGCTACGAGCAGTACTTC. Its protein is CASTPGQSYEQYF.

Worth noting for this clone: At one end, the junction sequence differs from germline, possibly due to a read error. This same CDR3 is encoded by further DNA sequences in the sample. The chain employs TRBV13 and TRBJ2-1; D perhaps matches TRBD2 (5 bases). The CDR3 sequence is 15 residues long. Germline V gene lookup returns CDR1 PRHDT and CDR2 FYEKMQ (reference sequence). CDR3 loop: CASSLRPKPSYPQFF. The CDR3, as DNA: TGCGCCAGCAGCTTACGTCCAAAGCCTAGCTATCCCCAGTTCTTC.

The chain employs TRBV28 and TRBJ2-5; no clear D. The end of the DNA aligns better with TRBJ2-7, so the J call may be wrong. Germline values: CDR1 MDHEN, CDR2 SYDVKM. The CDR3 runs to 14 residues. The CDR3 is CASSPGGAIYEQYF. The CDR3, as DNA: TGTGCCAGCAGCCCAGGTGGTGCTATCTACGAGCAGTACTTC.

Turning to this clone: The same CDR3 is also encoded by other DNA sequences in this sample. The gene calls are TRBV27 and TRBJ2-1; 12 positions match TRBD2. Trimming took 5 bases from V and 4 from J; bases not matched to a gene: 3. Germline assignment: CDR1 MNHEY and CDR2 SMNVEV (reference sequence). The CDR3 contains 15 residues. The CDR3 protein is CASSLGLAGYNEQFF. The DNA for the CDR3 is TGTGCCAGCAGTCTCGGACTAGCGGGGTACAATGAGCAGTTCTTC.

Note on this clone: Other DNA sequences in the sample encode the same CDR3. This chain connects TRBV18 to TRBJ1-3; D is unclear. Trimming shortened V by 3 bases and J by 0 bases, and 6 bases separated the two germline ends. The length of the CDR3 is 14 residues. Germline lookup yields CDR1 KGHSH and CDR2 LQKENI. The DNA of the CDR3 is TGTGCCAGCTCACCTGATAGCTCTGGAAACACCATATATTTT. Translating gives CASSPDSSGNTIYF.

The CDR3 DNA is TGTGCCAGCAGCTTGTTGGCTAGCTACGAGCAGTACTTC. Translating it yields CASSLLASYEQYF. The J gene is TRBJ2-7, the V gene TRBV5-6; D is unclear. The germline gives CDR1 SGHDT, CDR2 YYEEEE. Trimming stripped 1 base from V and 3 bases from J, with 8 bases between. The CDR3 spans 13 residues.

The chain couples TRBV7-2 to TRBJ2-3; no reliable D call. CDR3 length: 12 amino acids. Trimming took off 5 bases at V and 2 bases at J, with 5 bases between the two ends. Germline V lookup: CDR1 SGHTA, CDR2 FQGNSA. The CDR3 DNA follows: TGTGCCAGCAGCCCCTACACAGATACGCAGTATTTT. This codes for CASSPYTDTQYF.

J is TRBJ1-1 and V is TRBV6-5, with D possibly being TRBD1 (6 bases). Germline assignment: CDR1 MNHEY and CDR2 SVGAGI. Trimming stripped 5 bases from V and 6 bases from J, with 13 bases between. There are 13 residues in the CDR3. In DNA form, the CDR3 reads TGTGCCAGCAGTAGGGGGACACCCCCTGAAGCTTTCTTT. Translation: CASSRGTPPEAFF.

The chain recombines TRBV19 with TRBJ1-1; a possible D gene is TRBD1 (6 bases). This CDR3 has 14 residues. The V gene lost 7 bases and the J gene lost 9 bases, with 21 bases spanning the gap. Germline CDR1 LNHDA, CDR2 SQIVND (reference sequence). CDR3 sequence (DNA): TGTGCCAGTACCCCCGTGACAGGAGCTTCGCAAGCTTTCTTT. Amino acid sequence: CASTPVTGASQAFF.

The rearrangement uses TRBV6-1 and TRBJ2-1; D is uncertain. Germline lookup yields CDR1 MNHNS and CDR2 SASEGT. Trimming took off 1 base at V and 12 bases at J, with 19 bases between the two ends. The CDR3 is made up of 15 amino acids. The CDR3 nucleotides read TGTGCCAGCAGTGAAGGCTACCGGGTAGATCGAGCGCAGTTCTTC. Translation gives CASSEGYRVDRAQFF.

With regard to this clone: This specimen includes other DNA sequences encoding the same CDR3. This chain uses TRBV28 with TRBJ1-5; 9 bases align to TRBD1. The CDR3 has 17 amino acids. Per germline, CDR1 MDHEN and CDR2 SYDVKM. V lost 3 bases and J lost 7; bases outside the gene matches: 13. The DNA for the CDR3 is TGTGCCAGCAGTTTGATACAGGGGGCGCCTGGGGGGCAGCCCCAGCATTTT. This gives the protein CASSLIQGAPGGQPQHF.

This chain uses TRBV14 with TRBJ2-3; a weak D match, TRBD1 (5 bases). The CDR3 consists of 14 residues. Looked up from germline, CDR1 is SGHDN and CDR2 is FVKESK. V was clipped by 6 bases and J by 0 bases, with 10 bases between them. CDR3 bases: TGTGCCAGCAGTCCTGGGGCTAGCACAGATACGCAGTATTTT. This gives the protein CASSPGASTDTQYF.

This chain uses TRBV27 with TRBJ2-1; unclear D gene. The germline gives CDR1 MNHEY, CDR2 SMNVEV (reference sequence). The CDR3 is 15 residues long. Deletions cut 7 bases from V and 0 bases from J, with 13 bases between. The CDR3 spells CASMRFPSSYNEQFF. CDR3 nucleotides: TGTGCCAGCATGAGATTTCCGAGCTCCTACAATGAGCAGTTCTTC.

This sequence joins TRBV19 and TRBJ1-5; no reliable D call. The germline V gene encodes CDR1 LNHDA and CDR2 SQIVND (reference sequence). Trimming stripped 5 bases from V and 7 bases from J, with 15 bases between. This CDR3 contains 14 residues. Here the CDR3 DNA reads TGTGCCAGTAGTCCCCGGGAGGGCGGACAGCCCCAGCATTTT. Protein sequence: CASSPREGGQPQHF.

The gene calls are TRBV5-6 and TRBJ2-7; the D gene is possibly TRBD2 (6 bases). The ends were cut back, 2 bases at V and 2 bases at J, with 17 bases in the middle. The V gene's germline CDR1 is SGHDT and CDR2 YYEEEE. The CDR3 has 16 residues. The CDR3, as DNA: TGTGCCAGCAGCTTTGGGCTACTAGCACAGCCCTACGAGCAGTACTTC. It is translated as CASSFGLLAQPYEQYF.

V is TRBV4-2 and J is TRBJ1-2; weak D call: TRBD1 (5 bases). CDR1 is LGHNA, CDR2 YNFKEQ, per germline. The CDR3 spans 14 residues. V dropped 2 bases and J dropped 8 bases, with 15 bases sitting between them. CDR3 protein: CASSQSIRVEGYTF. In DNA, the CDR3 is TGTGCCAGCAGCCAAAGCATCAGGGTCGAGGGCTACACCTTC.

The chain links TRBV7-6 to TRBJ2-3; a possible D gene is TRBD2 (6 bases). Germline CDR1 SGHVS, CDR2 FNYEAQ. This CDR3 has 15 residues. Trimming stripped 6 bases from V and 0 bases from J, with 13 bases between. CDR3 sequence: CASSLRLGSTDTQYF. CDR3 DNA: TGTGCCAGCAGTCTGCGACTAGGTAGCACAGATACGCAGTATTTT. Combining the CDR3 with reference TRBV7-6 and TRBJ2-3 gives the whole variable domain GAGVSQSPRYKVTKRGQDVALRCDPISGHVSLYWYRQALGQGPEFLTYFNYEAQQDKSGLPNDRFSAERPEGSISTLTIQRTEQRDSAMYRCASSLRLGSTDTQYFGPGTRLTVL.

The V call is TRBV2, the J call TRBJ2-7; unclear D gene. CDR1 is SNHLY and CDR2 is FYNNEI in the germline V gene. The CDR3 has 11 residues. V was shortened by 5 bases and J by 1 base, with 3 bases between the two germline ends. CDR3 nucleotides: TGTGCCAGCAGTCTATCCTACGAGCAGTACTTC. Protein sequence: CASSLSYEQYF.

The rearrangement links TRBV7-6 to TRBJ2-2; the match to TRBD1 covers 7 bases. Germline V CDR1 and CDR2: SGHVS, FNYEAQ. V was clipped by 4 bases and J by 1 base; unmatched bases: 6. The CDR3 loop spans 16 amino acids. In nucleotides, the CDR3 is TGTGCCAGCAGCTCGGGACAGCTCCGGAACACCGGGGAGCTGTTTTTT. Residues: CASSSGQLRNTGELFF.

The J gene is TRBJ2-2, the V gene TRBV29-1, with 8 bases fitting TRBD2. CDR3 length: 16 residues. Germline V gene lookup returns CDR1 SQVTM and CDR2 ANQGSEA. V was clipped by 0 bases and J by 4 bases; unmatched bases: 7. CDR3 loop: CSVEDATSGVTGELFF. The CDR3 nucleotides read TGCAGCGTTGAAGACGCCACTAGCGGAGTCACCGGGGAGCTGTTTTTT.

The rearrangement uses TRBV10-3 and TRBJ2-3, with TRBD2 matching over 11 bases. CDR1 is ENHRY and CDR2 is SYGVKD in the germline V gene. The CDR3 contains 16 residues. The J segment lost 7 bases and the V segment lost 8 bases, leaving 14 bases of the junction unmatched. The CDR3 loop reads CAIAGQGTSGRNTQYF. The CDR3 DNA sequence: TGTGCCATCGCAGGACAGGGAACTAGCGGGAGAAATACGCAGTATTTT.

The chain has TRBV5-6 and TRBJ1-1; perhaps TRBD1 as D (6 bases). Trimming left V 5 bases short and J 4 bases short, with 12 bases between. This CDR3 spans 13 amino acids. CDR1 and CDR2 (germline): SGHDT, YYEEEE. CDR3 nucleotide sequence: TGTGCCAGCAGGTTCAGGGGTTCCACTGAAGCTTTCTTT. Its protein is CASRFRGSTEAFF.

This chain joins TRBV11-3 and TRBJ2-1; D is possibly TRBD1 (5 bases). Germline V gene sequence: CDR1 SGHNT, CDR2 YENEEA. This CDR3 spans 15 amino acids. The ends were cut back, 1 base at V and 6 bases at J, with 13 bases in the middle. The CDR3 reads CASSLAPSGPNEQFF. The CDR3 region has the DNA TGTGCCAGCAGCTTAGCCCCGTCAGGGCCCAATGAGCAGTTCTTC.

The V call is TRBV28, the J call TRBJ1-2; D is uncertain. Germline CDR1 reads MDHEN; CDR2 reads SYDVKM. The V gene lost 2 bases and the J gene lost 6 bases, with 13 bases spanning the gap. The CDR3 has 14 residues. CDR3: CASSLTPGLHGYTF. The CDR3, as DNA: TGTGCCAGCAGTTTAACCCCGGGTTTACATGGCTACACCTTC.